Below, one T cell receptor (beta chain) is given with its context. Its cognate antigen is unknown. This sample was included in a study of cytomegalovirus exposure and HLA in healthy donors. Study overall: A later analysis reported the same platform for the 100 to 150 validation repertoires and the roughly 650 first-cohort repertoires.

Study-wide points: In vitro experiments confirmed that three CMV-associated chains were specific for CMV antigens. The tendency of first-cohort TCR clusters to co-occur in the 100 to 150 validation repertoires was identified by a subsequent analysis. The authors enumerated 180 or so TCR beta chains as linked to cytomegalovirus.

Only in-frame clones appear in the TCRdb table, and some are missing; sequencing was by immunoSEQ multiplex PCR. The data contain 150,000 to 200,000 clones, 85% of them singletons. Sequencing input: PBMCs. This clonotype was obtained from a man between 18 and 29 years old in good health and CMV-seropositive.

The CDR3 here is CASSPGQRTGELFF. The CDR3 DNA reads TGTGCCAGCAGCCCGGGACAGCGGACCGGGGAGCTGTTTTTT. The rearrangement joins TRBV7-7 to TRBJ2-2, with 7 bases matching TRBD1. Germline CDR1 is SSHAT and CDR2 is FNYEAQ (reference sequence). The CDR3 runs 14 residues. With 5 bases clipped from V and 5 bases from J, the junction kept 5 bases outside the gene matches.